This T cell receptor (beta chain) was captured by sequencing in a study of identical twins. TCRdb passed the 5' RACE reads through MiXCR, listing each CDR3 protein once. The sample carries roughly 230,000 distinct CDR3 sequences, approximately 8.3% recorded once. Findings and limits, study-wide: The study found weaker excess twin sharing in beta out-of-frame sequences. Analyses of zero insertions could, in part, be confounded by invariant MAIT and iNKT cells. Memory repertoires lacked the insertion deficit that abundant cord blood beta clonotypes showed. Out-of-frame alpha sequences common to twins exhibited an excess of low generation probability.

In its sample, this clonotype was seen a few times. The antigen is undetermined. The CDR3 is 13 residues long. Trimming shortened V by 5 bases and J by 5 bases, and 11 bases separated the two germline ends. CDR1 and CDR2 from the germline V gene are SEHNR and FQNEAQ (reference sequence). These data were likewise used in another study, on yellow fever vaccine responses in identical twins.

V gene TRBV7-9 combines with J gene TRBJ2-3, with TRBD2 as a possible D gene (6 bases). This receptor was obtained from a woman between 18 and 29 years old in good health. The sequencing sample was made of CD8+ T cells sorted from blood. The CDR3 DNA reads TGTGCCAGCAGCCCACGCGGGGAAGATACGCAGTATTTT. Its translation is CASSPRGEDTQYF.